The 8 T cell receptor beta chains below come from one sample, sequenced in a study of cytomegalovirus exposure and HLA in healthy donors. PCR amplification relied on 60 Vbeta primers (plus 13 Jbeta primers). Sequencing used immunoSEQ multiplex PCR; TCRdb keeps in-frame clones, though not all of them. Its clone listing holds 45,000 to 55,000 clones. The sample comprised PBMCs. The receptors stem from a woman aged 50 to 65 in good health and CMV-seropositive.

V gene TRBV7-9 combines with J gene TRBJ1-3; D is unclear. The CDR3 runs 15 residues. Germline V lookup: CDR1 SEHNR, CDR2 FQNEAQ (reference sequence). V was trimmed by 5 bases and J by 0 bases, leaving 11 bases between them. The CDR3 spells CASSGKGSSGNTIYF. The CDR3 DNA is TGTGCCAGCAGCGGTAAAGGGAGCTCTGGAAACACCATATATTTT.

The genes are TRBV4-1 and TRBJ1-6; D is perhaps TRBD1 (5 bases). Deletions cut 3 bases from V and 7 bases from J, with 13 bases between. This CDR3 contains 15 residues. The germline CDR1 and CDR2 sequences are MGHRA and YSYEKL. The CDR3, as DNA: TGCGCCAGCAGCCAGCGCTCGGGGGAAAATTCACCCCTCCACTTT. Translation gives CASSQRSGENSPLHF.

This rearrangement joins TRBV27 to TRBJ1-1; D remains unclear. CDR3 length: 15 residues. Germline CDR1 is MNHEY and CDR2 is SMNVEV (reference sequence). Trimming left V 0 bases short and J 1 base short, with 9 bases between. The CDR3 protein is CASSLSPTGNTEAFF. DNA of the CDR3: TGTGCCAGCAGTTTATCGCCAACCGGGAACACTGAAGCTTTCTTT.

The gene calls are TRBV7-6 and TRBJ1-1; D call uncertain. Germline V gene lookup returns CDR1 SGHVS and CDR2 FNYEAQ. This CDR3 comprises 13 residues. The V end was cut by 4 bases, the J end by 4 bases, with 10 bases between. The CDR3, as DNA: TGTGCCAGCAGCTCCGGGAGCCTCACTGAAGCTTTCTTT. This codes for CASSSGSLTEAFF.

The V call is TRBV7-9, the J call TRBJ2-2, with 13 bases fitting TRBD2. With V trimmed by 11 bases and J by 6 bases, 12 bases remained unmatched. The CDR3 runs to 16 residues. CDR1 and CDR2 (germline): SEHNR, FQNEAQ (reference sequence). The chain's CDR3 is CAVTPGTSGTPGELFF. DNA of the CDR3: TGTGCCGTAACTCCCGGGACTAGCGGGACCCCCGGGGAGCTGTTTTTT.

The chain joins TRBV7-9 to TRBJ1-4, with 9 positions matching TRBD1. The V gene's germline CDR1 is SEHNR and CDR2 FQNEAQ (reference sequence). The length of the CDR3 is 16 residues. V trimming: 5 bases; J trimming: 6 bases; junction bases outside the gene matches: 10. This CDR3 is CASSPFQGQGDEKLFF. The CDR3 DNA sequence: TGTGCCAGCAGCCCGTTCCAGGGACAGGGAGATGAAAAACTGTTTTTT.

The rearrangement links TRBV4-2 to TRBJ1-2; tentative D call: TRBD1 (5 bases). This CDR3 has 15 residues. V lost 0 bases to trimming and J lost 8 bases, with 16 bases between them. The V gene's germline CDR1 is LGHNA and CDR2 YNFKEQ. The CDR3 nucleotides are TGTGCCAGCAGCCAAGATAGGGCGGGGGTTGTCGGCTACACCTTC. This gives the protein CASSQDRAGVVGYTF.

V usage is TRBV5-1 and J usage is TRBJ2-7; 8 nucleotides match TRBD2. Germline-derived CDR1 and CDR2 are SGHRS and YFSETQ. There are 14 residues in the CDR3. The V segment lost 3 bases and the J segment 3 bases; nucleotides outside the gene matches: 5. The CDR3 reads CASSSATSGYEQYF. CDR3 nucleotide sequence: TGCGCCAGCAGCTCGGCAACTAGCGGCTACGAGCAGTACTTC.